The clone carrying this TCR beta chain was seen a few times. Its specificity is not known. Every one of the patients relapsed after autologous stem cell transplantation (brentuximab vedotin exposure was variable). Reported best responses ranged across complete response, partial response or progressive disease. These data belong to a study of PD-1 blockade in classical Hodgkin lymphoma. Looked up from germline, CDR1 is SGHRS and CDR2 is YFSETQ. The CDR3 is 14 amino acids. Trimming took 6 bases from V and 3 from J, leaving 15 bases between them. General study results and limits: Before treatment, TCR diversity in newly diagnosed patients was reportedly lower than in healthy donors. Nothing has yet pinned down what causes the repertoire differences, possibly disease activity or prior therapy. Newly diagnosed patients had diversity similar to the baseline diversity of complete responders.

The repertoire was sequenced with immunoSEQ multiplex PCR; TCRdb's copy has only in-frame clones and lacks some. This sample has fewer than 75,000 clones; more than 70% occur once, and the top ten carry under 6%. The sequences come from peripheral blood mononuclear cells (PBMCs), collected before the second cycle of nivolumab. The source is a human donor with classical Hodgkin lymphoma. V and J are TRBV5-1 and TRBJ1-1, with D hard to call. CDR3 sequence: CASTTQGSDTEAFF. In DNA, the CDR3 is TGCGCCAGCACAACCCAAGGGAGTGACACTGAAGCTTTCTTT.